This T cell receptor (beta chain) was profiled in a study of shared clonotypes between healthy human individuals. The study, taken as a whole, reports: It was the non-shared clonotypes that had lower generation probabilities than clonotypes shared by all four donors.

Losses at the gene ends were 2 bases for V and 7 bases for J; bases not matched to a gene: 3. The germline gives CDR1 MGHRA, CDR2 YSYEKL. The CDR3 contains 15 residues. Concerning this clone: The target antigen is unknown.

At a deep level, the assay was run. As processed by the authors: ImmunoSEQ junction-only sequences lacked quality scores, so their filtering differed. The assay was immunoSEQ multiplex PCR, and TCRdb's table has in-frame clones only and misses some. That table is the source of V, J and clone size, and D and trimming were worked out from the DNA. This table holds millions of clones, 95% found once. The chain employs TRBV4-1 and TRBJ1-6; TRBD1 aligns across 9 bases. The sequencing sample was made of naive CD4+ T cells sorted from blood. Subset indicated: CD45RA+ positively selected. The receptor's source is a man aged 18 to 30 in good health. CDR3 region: CASSQLGTGNSPLHF. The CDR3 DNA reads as TGCGCCAGCAGCCAACTAGGGACAGGGAATTCACCCCTCCACTTT.